The clone carrying this T cell receptor (beta chain) was seen many times. In germline, CDR1 is DFQATT, CDR2 SNEGSKA (reference sequence). The CDR3 contains 13 residues. V was clipped by 2 bases and J by 5 bases, with 10 bases between them. The record originates from a study of early T cells in non-severe SARS-CoV-2 infection. For the study at large: Sequencing input comprised bulk RNA from unsorted whole blood; chain pairing was not available.

In TCRdb, the 5' RACE reads were re-called with MiXCR into one record per CDR3 protein. This table holds tens of thousands of distinct CDR3 sequences, roughly 4.5% found once. This receptor was obtained from an adult who was a healthcare worker with PCR-confirmed SARS-CoV-2 infection or an uninfected control (not recorded which). The sample comprised whole blood. The chain has TRBV20-1 and TRBJ1-5, with a weak D call TRBD1 (6 bases). The CDR3 reads CSARFSGDQPQHF. As DNA, the CDR3 is TGCAGTGCTAGATTCTCAGGGGATCAGCCCCAGCATTTT.